The rows below give T cell receptor beta chains drawn from one sample of a study of blood T cells in healthy people across ages. MiXCR, run by TCRdb on the 5' RACE reads, gives a single entry per CDR3 protein. Among 1.5 million to 2 million distinct CDR3 sequences listed, around half were seen once. The sequenced material came from blood. The receptors were gathered from a woman in her forties in good health. CDR3s include the opening cysteine and the closing phenylalanine or tryptophan. D genes are given only for firm matches. Rows give clone size only sometimes, using once, few, many, or a class for an expanded clone.

d_call clone_size j_call v_call cdr3_nt cdr3_aa
TRBD1 - TRBJ2-5 TRBV18 TGTGCCAGCTCATCGACAGGGGGCGAAAAGACCCAGTACTTC CASSSTGGEKTQYF
- - TRBJ1-6 TRBV6-6 TGTGCCAGCAGTTACTTTGGGCAGGGAGGTTCACCCCTCCACTTT CASSYFGQGGSPLHF
TRBD2 - TRBJ2-3 TRBV7-2 TGTGCCAGCAGCTTCCGGACTAGCGGGGGGGCTCACAGCACAGATACGCAGTATTTT CASSFRTSGGAHSTDTQYF
TRBD2 - TRBJ2-7 TRBV6-4 TGTGCCAGCAGTGAACTAGCGGGGGGGCCTGGCGAGCAGTACTTC CASSELAGGPGEQYF
- many TRBJ1-2 TRBV12-3/TRBV12-4 TGTGCCAGCAGTTTAGGGGGGAACTATGGCTACACCTTC CASSLGGNYGYTF
TRBD2 - TRBJ2-5 TRBV6-5 TGTGCCAGCAGTTACTCGTCGAGCGGGGGGGCCAATAGGGAGACCCAGTACTTC CASSYSSSGGANRETQYF
TRBD1 - TRBJ1-2 TRBV15 TGTGCCACCAGCAGAGATATACAGGGGGAGGGCTACACCTTC CATSRDIQGEGYTF
- few TRBJ2-1 TRBV29-1 TGCAGCGTTAGAGAACATGATAATGAGCAGTTCTTC CSVREHDNEQFF
TRBD2 once TRBJ2-5 TRBV6-5 TGTGCCAGCAGTTACCGGGCCCCTAGCGGGGGGCGTCAAGAGACCCAGTACTTC CASSYRAPSGGRQETQYF
TRBD2 - TRBJ2-1 TRBV20-1 TGCAGTGCTAGGACACACACCGGTAGCGGGTTCTACAATGAGCAGTTCTTC CSARTHTGSGFYNEQFF
- - TRBJ1-1 TRBV7-9 TGTGCCAGCAGTCTCACGGGACACACTCCAACGGACACTGAAGCTTTCTTT CASSLTGHTPTDTEAFF
- - TRBJ1-2 TRBV5-5 TGTGCCAGCAGCTTGGCCAGCGGGGCCTTGGGGTATGGCTACACCTTC CASSLASGALGYGYTF
- - TRBJ1-2 TRBV27 TGTGCCAGCAGTCCCAATGGAAACTATGGCTACACCTTC CASSPNGNYGYTF
TRBD2 many TRBJ2-5 TRBV5-1 TGCGCCAGCAGCACGGGACTAGCAGACCAAGAGACCCAGTACTTC CASSTGLADQETQYF
TRBD1 - TRBJ2-7 TRBV10-2 TGCGCCAGCATAGGGGACAGGGTAGACGAGCAGTACTTC CASIGDRVDEQYF
- few TRBJ2-7 TRBV6-6 TGTGCCAGCAGAGGACTGGACAGGGACTACGGGCAGTACTTC CASRGLDRDYGQYF
- - TRBJ2-5 TRBV6-5 TGTGCCAGCAGTTACTCGAATCTCGTGGTCGGTGAGCAGTACTTC CASSYSNLVVGEQYF
TRBD1 - TRBJ2-5 TRBV28 TGTGCCAGCAGACAGGGACAGGGGGATGGAGAGACCCAGTACTTC CASRQGQGDGETQYF
TRBD2 - TRBJ2-5 TRBV24-1 TGTGCCACCAGTGACTTAGCGGGGGGGCCTCAAGAGACCCAGTACTTC CATSDLAGGPQETQYF
- - TRBJ2-5 TRBV20-1 TGCAGTGCTATAGCCAGGACGAACCAAGAGACCCAGTACTTC CSAIARTNQETQYF
- - TRBJ2-5 TRBV29-1 TGCAGCGTTGAGACCCGGACGGCCCAAGAGACCCAGTACTTC CSVETRTAQETQYF
TRBD1 few TRBJ2-5 TRBV5-1 TGCGCCAGCAGCTTTTCAGGACAGGGAGAAGAGACCCAGTACTTC CASSFSGQGEETQYF
- - TRBJ2-5 TRBV5-6 TGTGCCAGCAGCGGGGGGGACAGCCAAGAGACCCAGTACTTC CASSGGDSQETQYF
TRBD2 - TRBJ2-1 TRBV24-1 TGTGCCACCAGAACTAGCGGGGGTGGGAATGAGCAGTTCTTC CATRTSGGGNEQFF
- - TRBJ1-2 TRBV20-1 TGCAGTGCTAGGTCGGCGGGGCCAGGGGTTGCCTATGGCTACACCTTC CSARSAGPGVAYGYTF
TRBD2 - TRBJ2-3 TRBV6-5 TGTGCCAACAGTTACGGGCTAGCGGGGGGGGATACGCAGTATTTT CANSYGLAGGDTQYF
- - TRBJ2-3 TRBV20-1 TGCAGTGCTAGAAGGCCTAGCGCAGATACGCAGTATTTT CSARRPSADTQYF
TRBD1 - TRBJ1-2 TRBV12-3/TRBV12-4 TGTGCCAGCAGTTTAGTGATATATGGTTCGACAGGGGGCGAAAGCCCCTATGGCTACACCTTC CASSLVIYGSTGGESPYGYTF
TRBD1 few TRBJ2-1 TRBV14 TGTGCCAGCAGCCTACCGGGACAGGGTGGTTATGAGCAGTTCTTC CASSLPGQGGYEQFF
- - TRBJ2-1 TRBV20-1 TGCAGTGCCATCGGGTGGGCGGGTCCGGAGAATGAGCAGTTCTTC CSAIGWAGPENEQFF
- - TRBJ1-6 TRBV7-2 TGTGCCAGCAGCTTAGCGGGTAGGGGTCCCAATTCACCCCTCCACTTT CASSLAGRGPNSPLHF
TRBD1 - TRBJ1-5 TRBV18 TGTGCCAGCTCCCAGGGACAGGCTTATCCCCAGCATTTT CASSQGQAYPQHF
- few TRBJ1-2 TRBV29-1 TGCAGCGTTGCGCGGGGGGCGGCTGGCTACACCTTC CSVARGAAGYTF
- few TRBJ1-2 TRBV6-5 TGTGCCAGCAGTTACCAGCCTAGGGGTGGCTACACCTTC CASSYQPRGGYTF
- - TRBJ1-6 TRBV6-1 TGTGCCAGCAGGCACGATAATTCACCCCTCCACTTT CASRHDNSPLHF
- - TRBJ2-3 TRBV20-1 TGCAGTGCTAGAGTAGGGGGGGACTTCACAGATACGCAGTATTTT CSARVGGDFTDTQYF
TRBD1 - TRBJ2-7 TRBV7-9 TGTGCCTGGGACAGGCCCTTGAGGGGCGAGCAGTACTTC CAWDRPLRGEQYF
TRBD1 - TRBJ2-6 TRBV20-1 TGCAGTGTTTCCGGGACAGCAAGACCATCTGGGGCCAACGTCCTGACTTTC CSVSGTARPSGANVLTF
- - TRBJ2-3 TRBV3-1 TGTGCCAGCAGCCACGCTATAGAGCATACGCAGTATTTT CASSHAIEHTQYF
TRBD1 - TRBJ1-4 TRBV29-1 TGCAGCGTTGAAGACGGACAGGGGCTTAATGGAAAACTGTTTTTT CSVEDGQGLNGKLFF
- - TRBJ2-5 TRBV7-9 TGTGCCAGCAGTCCCCCGACAGTCCAAGAGACCCAGTACTTC CASSPPTVQETQYF
- - TRBJ2-1 TRBV7-6 TGTGCCAGCAGCGCCACAGGGCAGGGCTACAATGAGCAGTTCTTC CASSATGQGYNEQFF
- - TRBJ2-3 TRBV11-3 TGTGCCAGCAGCCCCCGGAGGGGGTCGAATACGCAGTATTTT CASSPRRGSNTQYF
- few TRBJ2-4 TRBV4-2 TGTGCCAGCAGCCACGCACCCGGGGAGGGGGCCAGGATTCAGTACTTC CASSHAPGEGARIQYF
TRBD1 - TRBJ1-2 TRBV5-1 TGCGCCAGCAGCTTGGCTGACAGGGGGCTGGCCTATGGCTACACCTTC CASSLADRGLAYGYTF
- many TRBJ2-7 TRBV7-9 TGTGCCAGCAGCAAACCTAGCTACGAGCAGTACTTC CASSKPSYEQYF
TRBD1 - TRBJ2-3 TRBV12-3/TRBV12-4 TGTGCCAGCAGCCCTAAGGGACAGTCTAGCACAGATACGCGGTATTTT CASSPKGQSSTDTRYF
- many TRBJ1-2 TRBV18 TGTGCCAGCAGTCCTGAGGGAAACTATGGCTACACCTTC CASSPEGNYGYTF
TRBD1 - TRBJ2-5 TRBV7-2 TGTGCCAGCAGCTACCGGGACAGACACCAAGAGACCCAGTACTTC CASSYRDRHQETQYF